Listed here are 18 T cell receptor beta chains from one sample, sequenced in a study of T cells in Graves' hyperthyroidism and ophthalmopathy. Authors of the study amplified TCR beta CDR3 regions from RNA transcripts. The TCR CDR3 first-round RT-PCR relied on the HTBI primer set. One entry per CDR3 protein, called by TCRdb with MiXCR from the multiplex PCR reads. The sample holds around 720,000 distinct CDR3 sequences, under 45% seen once. What was sequenced was blood. Receptors were obtained from a woman aged 40 to 49 with Graves' hyperthyroidism.

This clonotype was found many times. V is TRBV19 and J is TRBJ2-7; tentative D call: TRBD2 (5 bases). V was shortened by 7 bases and J by 3 bases, with 19 bases between the two germline ends. Per the germline V gene, CDR1 is LNHDA and CDR2 is SQIVND (reference sequence). The CDR3 runs 15 residues. The CDR3 DNA is TGTGCCAGTACTCCCTCCCGGGGTGCGGTCTACGAGCAGTACTTC. As protein: CASTPSRGAVYEQYF.

This clonotype was seen ten or more times. The J gene is TRBJ1-2, the V gene TRBV6-6; D remains unclear. V was clipped by 9 bases and J by 2 bases, with 19 bases between them. This CDR3 is built from 15 residues. The germline V gene encodes CDR1 MNHNY and CDR2 SVGAGI (reference sequence). DNA of the CDR3: TGTGCCAGTATAAGCGGAGACCAGATAAACTATGGCTACACCTTC. Translated: CASISGDQINYGYTF.

This clonotype occurred a few times. This chain links TRBV14 with TRBJ1-3; D is unresolved. The CDR3 is 15 residues long. V lost 2 bases and J lost 2, with 10 bases in between. Germline V CDR1 and CDR2: SGHDN, FVKESK. The CDR3 reads CASSQYFLPGNTIYF. The CDR3 DNA reads TGTGCCAGCAGCCAATATTTCCTTCCTGGAAACACCATATATTTT.

V usage is TRBV4-1 and J usage is TRBJ1-1, with D unclear. V was cut by 1 base and J by 12 bases, with 15 bases left in between. CDR1 and CDR2 (germline): MGHRA, YSYEKL. This CDR3 contains 13 residues. The CDR3: CASSQVDFGESFF. As DNA, the CDR3 is TGCGCCAGCAGCCAAGTAGATTTCGGAGAATCTTTCTTT.

The rearrangement joins TRBV19 to TRBJ1-3; tentatively, D is TRBD1 (6 bases). The CDR3 contains 16 residues. The V gene's germline CDR1 is LNHDA and CDR2 SQIVND (reference sequence). V lost 4 bases and J lost 0, with 13 bases in between. Here the CDR3 reads CASSTPGGYSGNTIYF. The CDR3, as DNA: TGTGCCAGTAGTACCCCTGGGGGCTACTCTGGAAACACCATATATTTT.

At least ten counts were recorded for this clonotype. The rearrangement joins TRBV14 to TRBJ2-2; no reliable D call. There are 13 residues in the CDR3. With 1 base removed from V and 6 bases from J, the gap between germline ends came to 6 bases. Germline-derived CDR1 and CDR2 are SGHDN and FVKESK. CDR3 region: CASSQVVPGELFF. In nucleotides, the CDR3 is TGTGCCAGCAGCCAAGTCGTCCCCGGGGAGCTGTTTTTT.

This clonotype was picked up a small number of times. The chain has TRBV19 and TRBJ1-2, with 9 bases fitting TRBD1. The CDR3 totals 12 residues. In germline, CDR1 is LNHDA, CDR2 SQIVND (reference sequence). J lost 7 bases, V lost 11 bases, and 8 bases had no gene match. DNA for the CDR3: TGTGCCGGCCGGGACAGGGTGGCTGGCTACACCTTC. It is translated as CAGRDRVAGYTF.

This clonotype was seen a few times. The chain has TRBV4-1 and TRBJ1-1, with 7 bases identical to TRBD1. The CDR3 runs 14 residues. The germline V gene encodes CDR1 MGHRA and CDR2 YSYEKL. The V gene end was trimmed by 6 bases and the J gene end by 0 bases; junction bases not matched to a gene: 4. The CDR3, as DNA: TGCGCCAGCAGGAACAGGGGTATGAACACTGAAGCTTTCTTT. This encodes CASRNRGMNTEAFF.

This clonotype was seen ten or more times. The V and J genes are TRBV4-1 and TRBJ1-2; 7 nucleotides match TRBD1. Germline CDR1 reads MGHRA; CDR2 reads YSYEKL. This CDR3 spans 15 amino acids. Trimming cost V 7 bases and J 7 bases; bases outside gene matches: 15. The CDR3 DNA is TGCGCCAGCAACTCAAATGACAGGGCGAGTGTTGGCTACACCTTC. It yields the protein CASNSNDRASVGYTF.

This sequence joins TRBV10-3 and TRBJ1-2, with D tentatively TRBD1 (6 bases). Germline assignment: CDR1 ENHRY and CDR2 SYGVKD. The ends were cut back, 4 bases at V and 8 bases at J, with 14 bases in the middle. The CDR3 sequence is 13 residues long. As DNA, the CDR3 is TGTGCCATCAGTGCTCAGGGGCCGGGGGGCTACACCTTC. Translated: CAISAQGPGGYTF.

The V call is TRBV3-2, the J call TRBJ1-1. TRBV3-2 represents a pseudogene. The CDR3 sequence is 17 residues long. CDR3 sequence reads: CASLIVVWTEQNTEAFF. The CDR3 coding sequence is TGTGCCAGTCTCATCGTGGTTTGGACGGAACAGAACACTGAAGCTTTCTTT.

The CDR3 region has the DNA TGTGCCAGCAGGTTGGACAGGGCCTACTACGAGCAGTACTTC. It specifies CASRLDRAYYEQYF. The chain combines TRBV28 with TRBJ2-7, with 8 bases that match TRBD1. Germline CDR1 is MDHEN and CDR2 is SYDVKM. V lost 6 bases to trimming and J lost 3 bases; unmatched junction nucleotides: 7. This CDR3 is 14 amino acids long. Full variable domain (remainder filled in from reference TRBV28 and TRBJ2-7): DVKVTQSSRYLVKRTGEKVFLECVQDMDHENMFWYRQDPGLGLRLIYFSYDVKMKEKGDIPEGYSVSREKKERFSLILESASTNQTSMYLCASRLDRAYYEQYFGPGTRLTVT.

The chain uses TRBV12-3 or TRBV12-4 and TRBJ1-1, with D perhaps TRBD1 (5 bases). The length of the CDR3 is 14 residues. The V and J ends lost 7 bases and 1 base respectively, with 13 bases between them. CDR3 loop: CASKWGRRNTEAFF. The CDR3 DNA sequence: TGTGCCAGCAAATGGGGCAGGCGGAACACTGAAGCTTTCTTT.

A remark on this clonotype: This may arise from a read error, as a much more abundant clone is one base away. The chain uses TRBV7-9 and TRBJ1-2; tentatively, D is TRBD1 (5 bases). V was cut by 4 bases and J by 1 base, with 13 bases left in between. Germline CDR1 is SEHNR and CDR2 is FQNEAQ (reference sequence). This CDR3 contains 15 residues. CDR3 sequence: CASSSYRNSNYGYTF. CDR3 bases: TGTGCCAGCAGCTCCTACAGGAACAGTAACTATGGCTACACCTTC.

The chain has TRBV10-3 and TRBJ1-4; D is undetermined. Germline V gives CDR1 ENHRY, CDR2 SYGVKD. CDR3 size: 12 residues. Trimming took 5 bases from V and 5 from J, leaving 6 bases between them. CDR3 bases: TGTGCCATCAGTCTCTACAATGAAAAACTGTTTTTT. Its translation is CAISLYNEKLFF.

V and J are TRBV4-3 and TRBJ2-3; D is possibly TRBD1 (5 bases). Trimming removed 0 bases from V and 13 bases from J, with 14 bases in between. The CDR3 sequence is 13 residues long. Germline V CDR1 and CDR2: LGHNA, YSLEER. This CDR3 is CASSQDLRGSEYF. The DNA for the CDR3 is TGCGCCAGCAGCCAAGATCTAAGGGGTTCGGAGTATTTT.

J is TRBJ1-1 and V is TRBV2, with D unresolved. The germline V gene encodes CDR1 SNHLY and CDR2 FYNNEI. The CDR3 sequence is 13 residues long. V was shortened by 6 bases and J by 4 bases, with 12 bases between the two germline ends. The CDR3 DNA follows: TGTGCCAGCAGGAATAGTGGGGTCACTGAAGCTTTCTTT. The encoded protein is CASRNSGVTEAFF.

CDR3: CASSQDSTGRGYTF. The DNA of the CDR3 is TGCGCCAGCAGCCAAGACTCTACAGGGCGTGGCTACACCTTC. The V gene is TRBV4-3, the J gene TRBJ1-2; a weak D match, TRBD1 (6 bases). Germline CDR1 reads LGHNA; CDR2 reads YSLEER. With 0 bases removed from V and 7 bases from J, the gap between germline ends came to 12 bases. The CDR3 has 14 amino acids.